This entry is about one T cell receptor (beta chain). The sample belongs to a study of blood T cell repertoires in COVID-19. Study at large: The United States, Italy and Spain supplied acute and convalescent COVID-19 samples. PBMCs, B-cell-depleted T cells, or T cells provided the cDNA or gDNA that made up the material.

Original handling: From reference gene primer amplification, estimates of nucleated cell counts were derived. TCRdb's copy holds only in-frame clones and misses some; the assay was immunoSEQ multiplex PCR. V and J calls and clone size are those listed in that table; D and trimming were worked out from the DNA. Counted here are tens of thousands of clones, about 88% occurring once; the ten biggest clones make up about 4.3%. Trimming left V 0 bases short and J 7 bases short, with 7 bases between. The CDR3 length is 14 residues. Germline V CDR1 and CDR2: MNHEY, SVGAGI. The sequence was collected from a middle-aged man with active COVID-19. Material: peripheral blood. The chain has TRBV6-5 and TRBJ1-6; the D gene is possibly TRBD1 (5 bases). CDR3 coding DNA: TGTGCCAGCAGTTACTCGCCAGGGAATTCACCCCTCCACTTT. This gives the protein CASSYSPGNSPLHF.